This TCR beta chain originates from a study of CD8+ T cells in alopecia areata. RNA extraction and reverse transcription yielded cDNA as sequencing template. This table comes from immunoSEQ multiplex PCR, and its TCRdb copy is limited to in-frame clones, with some not included. This repertoire holds 270,000 or so clones, and none appear only once. The pooled cutaneous lymph node cells were sorted using several markers (CD4, CD8alpha, NKG2D, NKG2ACE and others). V shed 3 bases, J shed 0 bases, and the junction held 2 bases outside the gene matches. Germline V gene data show CDR1 as NSHNY and CDR2 as SYGAGN. The length of the CDR3 is 14 residues. As regards this clone: The gene symbols are mouse symbols. Sequencing ends 4 residues short of the CDR3 end; the germline J gene provides the rest.

The chain combines TRBV13-1 with TRBJ2-7; 8 nucleotides agree with TRBD2. The sequence was collected from a C3H/HeJ mouse with alopecia areata. The strain is characterized by the MHC haplotype H2-k. The sample consisted of CD4+ T cells sorted from a lymph node. The DNA read from the CDR3 is TGTGCCAGCAGTGCGTGGGGGGGCTCCTAT. The encoded protein is CASSAWGGSY. The CDR3 in its entirety is CASSAWGGSYEQYF.